Listed below are T cell receptor beta chains from one sample, sequenced in a study of cytomegalovirus exposure and HLA in healthy donors. Produced via immunoSEQ multiplex PCR; TCRdb's table is partial and in-frame only. The sample comprises roughly 180,000 clones, roughly 80% of which are singletons, and 2.9% rests with the top ten. The sequenced sample was PBMCs. Receptors originate from a female donor in good health and CMV-seronegative. Each CDR3 is given with its conserved first and last residue. D genes are given only for firm matches. A row's size may be missing; if present it is once, few, many or a size class.

len	d_gene	v_gene	abundance	j_gene	CDR3nt	CDR3aa
12	-	TRBV5-6	-	TRBJ1-1	TGTGCCAGCAGCCAGGGATACACTGAAGCTTTCTTT	CASSQGYTEAFF
15	-	TRBV2	once	TRBJ2-7	TGTGCCAGCAGCACCCTCACAGGACCCCCCTACGAGCAGTACTTC	CASSTLTGPPYEQYF
13	-	TRBV11-2	-	TRBJ2-1	TGTGCCAGCAGCCCCAACTCGCTCCCTGAGCAGTTCTTC	CASSPNSLPEQFF
13	-	TRBV19	once	TRBJ2-1	TGTGCCAGTAGTATAGGGACTCTTAATGAGCAGTTCTTC	CASSIGTLNEQFF
14	-	TRBV7-8	-	TRBJ1-1	TGTGCCAGCAGCTTAGAAGGCGGGAACACTGAAGCTTTCTTT	CASSLEGGNTEAFF
15	-	TRBV25-1	few	TRBJ2-2	TGTGCCAGCAGTGTAAGGCAGCTAGGTACCGGGGAGCTGTTTTTT	CASSVRQLGTGELFF
13	TRBD2	TRBV30	-	TRBJ2-3	TGTGCCTGGAGAGCGGGAGGAGCAGATACGCAGTATTTT	CAWRAGGADTQYF
14	TRBD2	TRBV29-1	-	TRBJ2-1	TGCAGCGTCGAGCGGACTAGCGGCCTCAATGAGCAGTTCTTC	CSVERTSGLNEQFF
14	-	TRBV13	-	TRBJ1-2	TGTGCCAGCATCTCCATAGCGGGTCTATGCGGCTACACCTTC	CASISIAGLCGYTF
14	-	TRBV7-9	-	TRBJ1-4	TGTGCCAGCAGCTTATCGTCAACTAATGAAAAACTGTTTTTT	CASSLSSTNEKLFF
15	-	TRBV6-4	once	TRBJ1-2	TGTGCCAGCAGTGTCGGGCAGGGCCCTATGAGGAGCTACACCTTC	CASSVGQGPMRSYTF
17	-	TRBV10-3	-	TRBJ2-7	TGTGCCATCGGTGGGGGTGACGGAGGGGGCGCTAGGAGACGGCGGTACTTC	CAIGGGDGGGARRRRYF
13	-	TRBV9	-	TRBJ2-5	TGTGCCAGCAGCTCTTATAGCCAAGAGACCCAGTACTTC	CASSSYSQETQYF
13	TRBD1	TRBV2	-	TRBJ1-3	TGTGCCAGCACCAGGGGGCCAGGAAACACCATATATTTT	CASTRGPGNTIYF
14	TRBD2	TRBV10-3	once	TRBJ2-7	TGTGCCATCAGACAGACTAGCGGCTCCTACGAGCAGTACTTC	CAIRQTSGSYEQYF
14	-	TRBV9	-	TRBJ1-2	TGTGCCAGCAGCGCCCCAAGCGATAACTATGGCTACACCTTC	CASSAPSDNYGYTF
14	TRBD1	TRBV6-1	-	TRBJ2-3	TGTGCCAGCCACTTGGACAGGTCCACAGATACGCAGTATTTT	CASHLDRSTDTQYF
15	-	TRBV21-1	once	TRBJ2-2	TGTGCCAGCAGCAAAGGGAGCGGGAAAGGCGGGGAGCTGTTTTTT	CASSKGSGKGGELFF
12	TRBD1	TRBV2	once	TRBJ1-1	TGTGCCAGCAGTGAAGGCCCCAGGGGGGCTTTCTTT	CASSEGPRGAFF
16	TRBD1	TRBV5-1	once	TRBJ2-5	TGCGCCAGCAGCTTTCTTCCGGGACAGGGACAAGAGACCCAGTACTTC	CASSFLPGQGQETQYF
16	-	TRBV4-3	-	TRBJ2-7	TGCGCCAGCAGCCAGACCGTCAGGGGAAAGGGGATGGAGCAGTACTTC	CASSQTVRGKGMEQYF
15	TRBD1	TRBV27	-	TRBJ1-2	TGTGCCAGCAGTATTGACCGGGACAGGGGGGTTGGGTACACCTTC	CASSIDRDRGVGYTF
17	TRBD1	TRBV19	-	TRBJ1-5	TGTGCCAGTAGTATTAGCTCTTGGGACAGGGCGAATCAGCCCCAGCATTTT	CASSISSWDRANQPQHF
14	TRBD1	TRBV25-1	-	TRBJ2-7	TGTGCCAGCGGGCGGGACAGGGGAACCTACGAGCAGTACTTC	CASGRDRGTYEQYF
13	-	TRBV6-6	-	TRBJ2-1	TGTGCCAGCAGTTACTTCCAAGGGGTTGAGCAGTTCTTC	CASSYFQGVEQFF
13	-	TRBV9	-	TRBJ2-3	TGTGCCAGCAGCGTAGACAACACAGATACGCAGTATTTT	CASSVDNTDTQYF
15	TRBD2	TRBV7-3	once	TRBJ2-1	TGTGCCAGCAGCACTCGGGAGGCGGTCTACAATGAGCAGTTCTTC	CASSTREAVYNEQFF
14	-	TRBV6-4	once	TRBJ1-2	TGTGCCAGCAGTGACGGAGGAAGCAGCTATGGCTACACCTTC	CASSDGGSSYGYTF
15	TRBD1	TRBV27	few	TRBJ2-3	TGTGCCAGCAGCAACGGACAGGGAAACACAGATACGCAGTATTTT	CASSNGQGNTDTQYF
16	TRBD1	TRBV4-1	-	TRBJ2-5	TGCGCCAGCAGCCAAGATCCCGGGACAGGGGGACAGACCCAGTACTTC	CASSQDPGTGGQTQYF
13	-	TRBV5-5	-	TRBJ1-2	TGTGCCAGCAGCTTGGAGCCCTCCTATGGCTACACCTTC	CASSLEPSYGYTF
15	TRBD2	TRBV5-1	-	TRBJ2-3	TGCGCCAGCAGCTTGGGGGGAGGGAAAACAGATACGCAGTATTTT	CASSLGGGKTDTQYF
14	-	TRBV5-4	once	TRBJ2-2	TGTGCCAGTAGACTAGAAGCGAACACCGGGGAGCTGTTTTTT	CASRLEANTGELFF
15	TRBD1	TRBV5-4	few	TRBJ1-2	TGTGCCAGCAGCCGTACGACAGGGCCGAACTATGGCTACACCTTC	CASSRTTGPNYGYTF
14	TRBD1	TRBV19	-	TRBJ1-1	TGTGCCGCTTTGACGACAGGGGCGAACACTGAAGCTTTCTTT	CAALTTGANTEAFF
16	-	TRBV30	-	TRBJ2-7	TGTGCCTGGAGTGTAGCCGGGTGGGGCCAAAACTACGAGCAGTACTTC	CAWSVAGWGQNYEQYF
16	TRBD2	TRBV5-4	-	TRBJ2-3	TGTGCCAGCAGCTCACCGGGACTAGCGGTGACAGATACGCAGTATTTT	CASSSPGLAVTDTQYF
20	-	TRBV18	-	TRBJ1-6	TGTGCCAGCTCACCCCTAAACACCCAGGGGACCGGCTCCTATAATTCACCCCTCCACTTT	CASSPLNTQGTGSYNSPLHF
15	-	TRBV27	-	TRBJ1-6	TGTGCCAGCAGTTCAGGACAGAGGAAAAATTCACCCCTCCACTTT	CASSSGQRKNSPLHF
15	TRBD1	TRBV6-6	-	TRBJ1-5	TGTGCCAGCAGTGTTGACAGGGACGAAGGGCAGCCCCAGCATTTT	CASSVDRDEGQPQHF
15	-	TRBV19	once	TRBJ1-1	TGTGCCAGTAGCCCTGGGAACAGGCTAAACACTGAAGCTTTCTTT	CASSPGNRLNTEAFF
12	-	TRBV30	-	TRBJ1-2	TGTGCCTGGAGTTTGGGAGGTCATGGGAACACCTTC	CAWSLGGHGNTF
14	TRBD2	TRBV29-1	once	TRBJ2-5	TGCAGCGTTGAGATTAGCGGGGACCAAGAGACCCAGTACTTC	CSVEISGDQETQYF
13	-	TRBV2	-	TRBJ1-4	TGTGCCAGCAAGCGAGCCTCGAATGAAAAACTGTTTTTT	CASKRASNEKLFF
14	-	TRBV7-2	once	TRBJ1-1	TGTGCCAGCAGCTTAGCACTTATGAACACTGAAGCTTTCTTT	CASSLALMNTEAFF
15	TRBD1	TRBV11-2	-	TRBJ1-6	TGTGCCAGCAGCTTGACAGGGGGCGATAATTCACCCCTCCACTTT	CASSLTGGDNSPLHF
18	TRBD2	TRBV28	-	TRBJ2-3	TGTGCCAGCAGCCAAACGGGACTAGCGGGATCCTCCACAGATACGCAGTATTTT	CASSQTGLAGSSTDTQYF
15	-	TRBV5-1	few	TRBJ1-1	TGCGCCAGCAGCTCGAGCGACCCCGGGAGCACTGAAGCTTTCTTT	CASSSSDPGSTEAFF
16	-	TRBV30	-	TRBJ2-7	TGTGCCTGGAGTGCCCCCGGGAAAGCGAATGGTTACGAGCAGTACTTC	CAWSAPGKANGYEQYF